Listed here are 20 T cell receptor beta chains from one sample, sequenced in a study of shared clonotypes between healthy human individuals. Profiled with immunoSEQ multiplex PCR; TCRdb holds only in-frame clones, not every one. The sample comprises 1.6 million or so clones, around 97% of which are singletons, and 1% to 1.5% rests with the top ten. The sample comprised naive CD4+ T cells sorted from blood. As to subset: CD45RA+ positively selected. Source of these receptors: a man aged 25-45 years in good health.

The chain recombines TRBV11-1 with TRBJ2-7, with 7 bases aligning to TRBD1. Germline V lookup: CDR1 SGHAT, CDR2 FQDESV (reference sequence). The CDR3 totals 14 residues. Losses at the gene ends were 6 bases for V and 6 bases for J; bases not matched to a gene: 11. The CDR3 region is CASSPRQGKSEQYF. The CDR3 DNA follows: TGTGCCAGCAGTCCACGACAGGGAAAATCCGAGCAGTACTTC.

The CDR3 DNA reads TGCGCCAGCAGCGCCTCCGGACTACGGGAGCAGTACTTC. Translating gives CASSASGLREQYF. The J gene is TRBJ2-7, the V gene TRBV5-1; possible D gene TRBD2, 6 bases. Trimming left V 4 bases short and J 7 bases short, with 15 bases between. Germline V gene data show CDR1 as SGHRS and CDR2 as YFSETQ. This CDR3 is built from 13 residues.

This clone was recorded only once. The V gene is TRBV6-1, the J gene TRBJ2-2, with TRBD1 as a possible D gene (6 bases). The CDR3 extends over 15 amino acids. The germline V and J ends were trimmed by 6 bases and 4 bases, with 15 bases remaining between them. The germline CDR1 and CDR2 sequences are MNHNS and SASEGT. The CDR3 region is CASRGQSWSTGELFF. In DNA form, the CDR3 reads TGTGCCAGCAGAGGACAGTCGTGGAGCACCGGGGAGCTGTTTTTT.

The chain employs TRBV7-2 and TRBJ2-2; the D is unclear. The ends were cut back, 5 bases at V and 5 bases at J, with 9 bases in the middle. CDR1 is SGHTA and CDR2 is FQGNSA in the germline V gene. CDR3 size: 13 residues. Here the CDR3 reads CASSARMTGELFF. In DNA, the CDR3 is TGTGCCAGCAGCGCTCGGATGACCGGGGAGCTGTTTTTT.

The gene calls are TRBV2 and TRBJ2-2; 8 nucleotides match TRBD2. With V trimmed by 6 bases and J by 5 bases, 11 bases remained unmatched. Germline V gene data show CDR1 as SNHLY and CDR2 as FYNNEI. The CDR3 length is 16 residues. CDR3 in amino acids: CASRGLVLKDTGELFF. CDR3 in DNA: TGTGCCAGCAGGGGACTAGTATTAAAGGATACCGGGGAGCTGTTTTTT.

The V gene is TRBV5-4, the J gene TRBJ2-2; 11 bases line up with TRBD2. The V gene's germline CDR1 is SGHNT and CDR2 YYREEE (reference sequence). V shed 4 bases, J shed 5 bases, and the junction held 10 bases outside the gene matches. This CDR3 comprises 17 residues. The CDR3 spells CASSPQGTSGKTGELFF. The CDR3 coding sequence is TGTGCCAGCAGCCCCCAGGGGACTAGCGGAAAAACCGGGGAGCTGTTTTTT.

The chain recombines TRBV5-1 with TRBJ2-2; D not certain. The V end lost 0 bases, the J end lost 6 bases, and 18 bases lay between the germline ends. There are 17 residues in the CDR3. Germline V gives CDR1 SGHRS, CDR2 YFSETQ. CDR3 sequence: CASSLAKTRIPPGELFF. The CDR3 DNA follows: TGCGCCAGCAGCTTGGCCAAGACTCGAATCCCCCCCGGGGAGCTGTTTTTT. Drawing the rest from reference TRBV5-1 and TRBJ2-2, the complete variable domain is KAGVTQTPRYLIKTRGQQVTLSCSPISGHRSVSWYQQTPGQGLQFLFEYFSETQRNKGNFPGRFSGRQFSNSRSEMNVSTLELGDSALYLCASSLAKTRIPPGELFFGEGSRLTVL.

CDR3 sequence (DNA): TGTGCCAGCAGCGTAGCTGGTCCAGCGGGAGGTCTTGAGCAGTTCTTC. Encoded protein: CASSVAGPAGGLEQFF. This chain connects TRBV9 to TRBJ2-1, with TRBD2 identical over 9 bases. The ends lost 0 bases at V and 9 bases at J; junction bases unmatched: 10. Germline V gene sequence: CDR1 SGDLS, CDR2 YYNGEE. This CDR3 spans 16 amino acids.

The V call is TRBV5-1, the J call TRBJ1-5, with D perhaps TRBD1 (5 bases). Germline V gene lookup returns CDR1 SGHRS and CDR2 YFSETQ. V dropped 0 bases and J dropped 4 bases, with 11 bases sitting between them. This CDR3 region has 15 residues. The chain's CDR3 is CASSLGSDSNQPQHF. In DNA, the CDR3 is TGCGCCAGCAGCTTGGGTAGCGACAGTAATCAGCCCCAGCATTTT. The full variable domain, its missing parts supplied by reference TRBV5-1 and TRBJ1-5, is KAGVTQTPRYLIKTRGQQVTLSCSPISGHRSVSWYQQTPGQGLQFLFEYFSETQRNKGNFPGRFSGRQFSNSRSEMNVSTLELGDSALYLCASSLGSDSNQPQHFGDGTRLSIL.

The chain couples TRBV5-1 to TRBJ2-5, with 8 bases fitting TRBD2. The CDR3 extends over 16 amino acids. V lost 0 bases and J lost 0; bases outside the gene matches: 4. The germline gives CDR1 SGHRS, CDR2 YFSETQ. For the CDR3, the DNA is TGCGCCAGCAGCTTGGCGGGACTAGTGAACCAAGAGACCCAGTACTTC. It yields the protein CASSLAGLVNQETQYF.

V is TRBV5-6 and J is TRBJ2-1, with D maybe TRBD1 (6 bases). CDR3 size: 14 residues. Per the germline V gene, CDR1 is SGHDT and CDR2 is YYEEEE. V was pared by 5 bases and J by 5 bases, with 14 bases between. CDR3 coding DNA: TGTGCCAGCAGTTATTGGGACACCGACAATGAGCAGTTCTTC. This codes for CASSYWDTDNEQFF.

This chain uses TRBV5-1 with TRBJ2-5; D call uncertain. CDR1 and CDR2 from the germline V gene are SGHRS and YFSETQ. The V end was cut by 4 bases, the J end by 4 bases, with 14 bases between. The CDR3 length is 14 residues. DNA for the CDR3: TGCGCCAGCAGCAGTGACCCCGACCCAGAGACCCAGTACTTC. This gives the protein CASSSDPDPETQYF.

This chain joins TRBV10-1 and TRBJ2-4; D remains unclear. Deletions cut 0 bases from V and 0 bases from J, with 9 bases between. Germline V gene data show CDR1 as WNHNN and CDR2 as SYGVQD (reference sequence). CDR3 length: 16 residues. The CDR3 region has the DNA TGCGCCAGCAGTGAGTCGTCAGGTATAGCCAAAAACATTCAGTACTTC. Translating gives CASSESSGIAKNIQYF.

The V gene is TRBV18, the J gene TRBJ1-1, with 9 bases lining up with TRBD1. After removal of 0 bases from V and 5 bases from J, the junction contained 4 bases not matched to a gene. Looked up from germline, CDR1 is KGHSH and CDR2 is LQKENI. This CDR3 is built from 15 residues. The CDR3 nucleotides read TGTGCCAGCTCACCACCGGCAGGGACAGGGACTGAAGCTTTCTTT. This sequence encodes CASSPPAGTGTEAFF. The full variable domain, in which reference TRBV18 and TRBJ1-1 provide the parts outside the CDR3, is NAGVMQNPRHLVRRRGQEARLRCSPMKGHSHVYWYRQLPEEGLKFMVYLQKENIIDESGMPKERFSAEFPKEGPSILRIQQVVRGDSAAYFCASSPPAGTGTEAFFGQGTRLTVV.

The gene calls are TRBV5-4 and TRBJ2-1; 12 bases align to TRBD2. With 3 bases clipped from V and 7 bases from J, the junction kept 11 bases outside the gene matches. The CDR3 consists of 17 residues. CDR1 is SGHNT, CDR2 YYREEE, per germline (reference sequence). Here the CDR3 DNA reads TGTGCCAGCAGCTCCCACCAGACTAGCGGGAGTTTGAATGAGCAGTTCTTC. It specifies CASSSHQTSGSLNEQFF.

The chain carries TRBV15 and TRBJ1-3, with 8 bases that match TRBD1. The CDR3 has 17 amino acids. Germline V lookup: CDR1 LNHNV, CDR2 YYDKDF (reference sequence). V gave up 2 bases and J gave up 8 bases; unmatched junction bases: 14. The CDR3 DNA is TGTGCCACCAGCAGAAGGACAGGGAACTACCTTTCGGACACCATATATTTT. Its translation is CATSRRTGNYLSDTIYF.

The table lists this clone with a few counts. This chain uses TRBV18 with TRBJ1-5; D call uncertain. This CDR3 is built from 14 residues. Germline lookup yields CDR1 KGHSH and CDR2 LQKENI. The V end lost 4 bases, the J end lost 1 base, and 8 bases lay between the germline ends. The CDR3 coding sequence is TGTGCCAGCTCACGTAGCGGGAGCAATCAGCCCCAGCATTTT. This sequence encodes CASSRSGSNQPQHF.

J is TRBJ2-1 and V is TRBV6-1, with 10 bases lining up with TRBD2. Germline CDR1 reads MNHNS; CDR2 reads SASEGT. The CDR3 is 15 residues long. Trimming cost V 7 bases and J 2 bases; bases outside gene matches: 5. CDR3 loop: CASTIAGGAYNEQFF. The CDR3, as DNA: TGTGCCAGCACGATAGCGGGAGGAGCCTACAATGAGCAGTTCTTC.

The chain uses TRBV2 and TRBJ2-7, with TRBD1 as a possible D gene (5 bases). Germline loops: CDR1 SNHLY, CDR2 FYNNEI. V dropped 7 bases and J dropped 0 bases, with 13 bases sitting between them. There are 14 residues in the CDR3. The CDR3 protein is CASTTTEISYEQYF. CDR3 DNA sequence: TGTGCCAGCACCACGACAGAGATCTCCTACGAGCAGTACTTC.

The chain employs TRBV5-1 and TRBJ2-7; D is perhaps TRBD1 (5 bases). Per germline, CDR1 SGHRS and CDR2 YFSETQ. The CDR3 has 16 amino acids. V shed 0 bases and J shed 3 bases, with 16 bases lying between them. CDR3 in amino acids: CASSLGQGFPRYEQYF. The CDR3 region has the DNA TGCGCCAGCAGCTTGGGGCAGGGTTTCCCGCGCTACGAGCAGTACTTC.